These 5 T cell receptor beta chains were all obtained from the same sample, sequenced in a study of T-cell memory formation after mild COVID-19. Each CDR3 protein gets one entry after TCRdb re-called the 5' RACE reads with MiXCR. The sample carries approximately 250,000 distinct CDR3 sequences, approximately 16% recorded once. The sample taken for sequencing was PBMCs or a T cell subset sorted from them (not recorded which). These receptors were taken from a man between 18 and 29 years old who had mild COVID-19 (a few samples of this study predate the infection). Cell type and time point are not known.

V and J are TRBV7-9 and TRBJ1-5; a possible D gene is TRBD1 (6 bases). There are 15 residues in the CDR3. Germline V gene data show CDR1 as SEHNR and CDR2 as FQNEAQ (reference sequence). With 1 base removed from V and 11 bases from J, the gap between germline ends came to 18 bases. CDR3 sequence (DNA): TGTGCCAGCAGCTTAGGGGCAGGGGCGATTGGGACCCAGCATTTT. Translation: CASSLGAGAIGTQHF. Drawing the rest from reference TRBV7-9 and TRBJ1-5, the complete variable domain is DTGVSQNPRHKITKRGQNVTFRCDPISEHNRLYWYRQTLGQGPEFLTYFQNEAQLEKSRLLSDRFSAERPKGSFSTLEIQRTEQGDSAMYLCASSLGAGAIGTQHFGDGTRLSIL.

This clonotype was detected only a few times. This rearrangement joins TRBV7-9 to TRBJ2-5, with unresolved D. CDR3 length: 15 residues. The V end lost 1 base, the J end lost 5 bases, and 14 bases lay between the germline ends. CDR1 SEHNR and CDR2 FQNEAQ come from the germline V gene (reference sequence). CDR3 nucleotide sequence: TGTGCCAGCAGCTTAGGACCCCGCACGCGGGAGACCCAGTACTTC. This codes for CASSLGPRTRETQYF.

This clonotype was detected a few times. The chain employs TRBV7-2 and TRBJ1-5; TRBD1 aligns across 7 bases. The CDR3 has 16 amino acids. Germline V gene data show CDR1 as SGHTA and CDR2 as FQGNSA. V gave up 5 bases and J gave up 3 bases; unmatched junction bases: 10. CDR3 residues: CASSPGGGGNNQPQHF. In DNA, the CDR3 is TGTGCCAGCAGCCCAGGAGGGGGCGGTAACAATCAGCCCCAGCATTTT.

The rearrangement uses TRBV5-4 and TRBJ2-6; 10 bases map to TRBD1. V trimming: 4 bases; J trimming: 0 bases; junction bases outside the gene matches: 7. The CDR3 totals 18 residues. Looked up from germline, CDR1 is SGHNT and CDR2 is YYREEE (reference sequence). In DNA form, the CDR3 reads TGTGCCAGCAGCCCGAGACAGGGGGCCCACTCTGGGGCCAACGTCCTGACTTTC. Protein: CASSPRQGAHSGANVLTF.

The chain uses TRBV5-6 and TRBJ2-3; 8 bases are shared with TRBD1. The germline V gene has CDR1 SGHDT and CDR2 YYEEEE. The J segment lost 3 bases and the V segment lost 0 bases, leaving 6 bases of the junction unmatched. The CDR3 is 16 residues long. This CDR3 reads CASSLGTGKVTDTQYF. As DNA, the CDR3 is TGTGCCAGCAGCTTGGGGACAGGGAAGGTGACAGATACGCAGTATTTT.